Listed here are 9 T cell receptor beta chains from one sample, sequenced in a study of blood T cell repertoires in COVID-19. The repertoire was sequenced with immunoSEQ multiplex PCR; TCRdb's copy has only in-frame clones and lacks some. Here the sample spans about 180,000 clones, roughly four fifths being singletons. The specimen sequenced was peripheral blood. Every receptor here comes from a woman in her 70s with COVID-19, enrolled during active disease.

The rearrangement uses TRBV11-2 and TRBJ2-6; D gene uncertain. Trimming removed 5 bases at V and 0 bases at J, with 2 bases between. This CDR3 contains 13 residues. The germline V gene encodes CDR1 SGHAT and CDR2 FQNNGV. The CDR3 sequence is CASSLSGANVLTF. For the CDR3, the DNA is TGTGCCAGCAGCCTCTCTGGGGCCAACGTCCTGACTTTC.

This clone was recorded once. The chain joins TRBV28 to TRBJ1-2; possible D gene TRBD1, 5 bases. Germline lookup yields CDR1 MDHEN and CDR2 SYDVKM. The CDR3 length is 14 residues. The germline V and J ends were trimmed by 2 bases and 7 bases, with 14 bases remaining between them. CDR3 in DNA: TGTGCCAGCAGTTTAATCGCGGGGGAGAGTGGCTACACCTTC. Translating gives CASSLIAGESGYTF.

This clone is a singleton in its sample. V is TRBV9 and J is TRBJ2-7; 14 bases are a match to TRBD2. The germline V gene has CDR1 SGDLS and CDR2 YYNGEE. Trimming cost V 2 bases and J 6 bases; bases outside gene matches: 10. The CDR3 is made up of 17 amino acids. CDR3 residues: CASSVGLAGDPGPEQYF. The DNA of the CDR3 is TGTGCCAGCAGCGTGGGACTAGCGGGAGACCCAGGGCCCGAGCAGTACTTC.

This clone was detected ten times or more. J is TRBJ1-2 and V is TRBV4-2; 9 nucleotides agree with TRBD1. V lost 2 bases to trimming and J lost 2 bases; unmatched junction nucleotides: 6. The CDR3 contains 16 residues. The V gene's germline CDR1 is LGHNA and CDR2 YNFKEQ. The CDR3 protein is CASSQWTGASNYGYTF. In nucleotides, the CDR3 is TGTGCCAGCAGCCAATGGACAGGGGCCTCCAACTATGGCTACACCTTC.

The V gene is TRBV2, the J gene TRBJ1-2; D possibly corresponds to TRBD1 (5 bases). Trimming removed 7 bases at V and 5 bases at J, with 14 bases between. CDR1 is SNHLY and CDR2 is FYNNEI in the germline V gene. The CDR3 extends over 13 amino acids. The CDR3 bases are TGTGCCAGCACCAAGGGGTCTGGGTATGGCTACACCTTC. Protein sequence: CASTKGSGYGYTF. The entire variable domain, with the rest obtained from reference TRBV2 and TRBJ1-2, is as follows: EPEVTQTPSHQVTQMGQEVILRCVPISNHLYFYWYRQILGQKVEFLVSFYNNEISEKSEIFDDQFSVERPDGSNFTLKIRSTKLEDSAMYFCASTKGSGYGYTFGSGTRLTVV.

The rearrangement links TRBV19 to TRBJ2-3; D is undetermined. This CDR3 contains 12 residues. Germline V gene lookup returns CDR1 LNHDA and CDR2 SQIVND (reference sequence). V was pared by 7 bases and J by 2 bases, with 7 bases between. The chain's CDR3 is CASKSHTDTQYF. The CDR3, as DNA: TGTGCCAGTAAGAGTCACACAGATACGCAGTATTTT. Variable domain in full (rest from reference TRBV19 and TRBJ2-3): DGGITQSPKYLFRKEGQNVTLSCEQNLNHDAMYWYRQDPGQGLRLIYYSQIVNDFQKGDIAEGYSVSREKKESFPLTVTSAQKNPTAFYLCASKSHTDTQYFGPGTRLTVL.

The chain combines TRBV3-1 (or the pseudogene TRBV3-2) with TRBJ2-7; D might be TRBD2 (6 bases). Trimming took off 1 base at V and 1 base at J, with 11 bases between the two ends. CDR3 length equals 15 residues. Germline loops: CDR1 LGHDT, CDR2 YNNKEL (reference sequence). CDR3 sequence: CASSQGGTCSYEQYF. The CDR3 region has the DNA TGTGCCAGCAGCCAAGGCGGGACTTGTTCCTACGAGCAGTACTTC.

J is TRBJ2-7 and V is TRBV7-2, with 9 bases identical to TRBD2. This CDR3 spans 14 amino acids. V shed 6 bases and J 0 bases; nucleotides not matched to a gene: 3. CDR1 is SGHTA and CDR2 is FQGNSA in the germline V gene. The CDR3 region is CASRIAGDSYEQYF. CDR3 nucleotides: TGTGCCAGCAGGATAGCGGGAGACTCCTACGAGCAGTACTTC.

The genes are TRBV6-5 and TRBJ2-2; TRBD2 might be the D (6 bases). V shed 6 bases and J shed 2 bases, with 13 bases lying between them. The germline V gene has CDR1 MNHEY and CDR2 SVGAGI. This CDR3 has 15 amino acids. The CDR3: CASRAGTLNTGELFF. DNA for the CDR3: TGTGCCAGCAGGGCCGGGACTCTAAACACCGGGGAGCTGTTTTTT.